The clone carrying this T cell receptor (beta chain) appeared a few times. Antigen specificity is unknown. Other DNA sequences in this sample translate to the same CDR3. It was via CD45RO/CCR7/CD25/CD127/CD95/CD27 that CD4+ naive, central memory, regulatory and stem cell-like memory cells were sorted. This entry comes from a study of beta chain features in type 1 diabetes. Study context: Across every sample, 107,917,701 sorted cells were examined in total.

Trimming stripped 4 bases from V and 2 bases from J, with 9 bases between. This CDR3 is built from 12 residues. CDR1 and CDR2 (germline): SQVTM, ANQGSEA. Overall study findings and caveats: A potential influence of HLA type upon TCRB rearrangement remained unresolved herein. In all four CD4+ subsets, TCRB CDR3 length was significantly, moderately reduced in type 1 diabetes.

Every isolated RNA sample was fully reverse transcribed, so sequencing captured expressed TCRB transcripts. Each sample of naive, central memory or regulatory T cells had, on average, roughly 3.4 million reads. Only in-frame clones appear in the TCRdb table, and some are missing; sequencing was by immunoSEQ multiplex PCR. Among a few hundred thousand clones listed, more than 15% were seen once. The chain carries TRBV29-1 and TRBJ2-7; no definite D call. This TCR derives from a man aged 25-45 years with type 1 diabetes. Sequencing used naive CD4+ T cells from blood. CDR3 in DNA: TGCAGCGTTGGTGAAGGGACCTACGAGCAGTACTTC. It yields the protein CSVGEGTYEQYF.